This T cell receptor beta chain was retrieved from a study of shared clonotypes between healthy human individuals. The wider study: Donors had three CD4 naive, three CD4 memory, two CD8 naive and one CD8 memory plate apiece. Study outcomes and limitations: Rarefaction curves obtained for sorted subsets showed sequencing incomplete despite large depth. With a few donors compared, roughly 5% of naive CD4 clonotypes were shared.

Over several immunoSEQ plates, each subset's genomic DNA was distributed in even portions. Libraries were prepared by immunoSEQ multiplex PCR; TCRdb keeps only in-frame clonotypes and omits some of them. The sample holds some 2.3 million clones, 85% to 95% seen once. Remarks on this clone: Its antigen is not known.

This CDR3 spans 15 amino acids. V was shortened by 5 bases and J by 4 bases, with 15 bases between the two germline ends. Germline V gene data show CDR1 as LGHNT and CDR2 as FRNRAP. This TCR derives from a man in his late teens or twenties in good health. Some clones in this sample may be carry-over from other donors' samples. The chain has TRBV12-5 and TRBJ2-1; D remains ambiguous. Sample: naive CD4+ T cells from PBMCs. The subset: CD45RA+ positively selected. CDR3 amino acids: CASGPGAPSYNEQFF. For the CDR3, the DNA is TGTGCTAGTGGTCCCGGAGCTCCCTCGTACAATGAGCAGTTCTTC.